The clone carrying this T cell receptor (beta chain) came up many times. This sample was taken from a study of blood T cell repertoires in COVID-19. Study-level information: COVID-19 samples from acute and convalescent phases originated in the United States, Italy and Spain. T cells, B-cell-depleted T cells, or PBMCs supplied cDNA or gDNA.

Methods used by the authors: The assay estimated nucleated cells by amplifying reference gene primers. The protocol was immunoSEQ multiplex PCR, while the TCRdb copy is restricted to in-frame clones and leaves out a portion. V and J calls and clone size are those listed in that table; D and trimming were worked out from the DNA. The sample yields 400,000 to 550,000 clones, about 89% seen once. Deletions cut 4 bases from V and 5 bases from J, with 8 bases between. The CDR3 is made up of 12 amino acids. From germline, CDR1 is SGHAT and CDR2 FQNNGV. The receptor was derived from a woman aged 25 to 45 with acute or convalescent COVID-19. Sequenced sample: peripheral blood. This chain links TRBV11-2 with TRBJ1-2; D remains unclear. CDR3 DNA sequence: TGTGCCAGCAGCTCCGGGAGGTATGGCTACACCTTC. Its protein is CASSSGRYGYTF.